This T cell receptor beta chain emerged from a study of blood T cell repertoires in COVID-19. The CDR3 extends over 14 amino acids. Trimming removed 6 bases from V and 0 bases from J, with 11 bases in between. The germline CDR1 and CDR2 sequences are MGHRA and YSYEKL. Clones were read by immunoSEQ multiplex PCR, and TCRdb kept only the in-frame ones, dropping some. The sample holds some 170,000 clones; around 85% are singletons and the top ten take under 9.5%. This chain joins TRBV4-1 and TRBJ1-1; D may be TRBD1 (5 bases). What was sequenced was peripheral blood. The TCR originated in a woman between 55 and 75 years old with acute or convalescent COVID-19. The CDR3 loop is CASSETALNTEAFF. CDR3 bases: TGCGCCAGCAGTGAGACAGCTTTGAACACTGAAGCTTTCTTT.